Sequencing of this T cell receptor beta chain was carried out in a study of spatial heterogeneity in lung cancer. Study-level background: Tumor regions showed TCR transcript counts that correlated strongly with a T cell module score from matched bulk RNA-seq. In the raw reads, each unique TCR and UMI combination was present more than ten times on average. Findings and limits, study-wide: For expanded intratumoral alpha and beta TCRs, counts tracked tumor mutation counts.

To note about this clonotype: The antigen is not known. The junction shows a germline mismatch at one end, possibly a read error.

CDR3 length: 15 residues. Per germline, CDR1 SGHTA and CDR2 FQGNSA. Each CDR3 protein is one row after TCRdb ran MiXCR on the 5' RACE reads. The data hold approximately 12,000 distinct CDR3 sequences, with around an eighth observed a single time. The time point is: sample taken at primary tumor resection. Here the sequenced sample was lung tumor tissue, taken at surgery. This chain joins TRBV7-2 and TRBJ1-3; 8 nucleotides match TRBD1. The TCR originated in a female donor with early-stage non-small cell lung cancer. CDR3 sequence reads: CAGSYTGGSGNTIYF. The CDR3 coding sequence is TGTGCCGGCAGCTATACAGGGGGCTCTGGAAACACCATATATTTT.